The next 21 T cell receptor beta chains were all read from a single sample in a study of CD8 T cells in ankylosing spondylitis (dated 2017 in TCRdb). Libraries came from 5' RACE. Sequencing used an Illumina HiSeq 2500. TCRdb trimmed the raw reads at Q25, called clones with MiXCR and kept productive beta chains. All rows with the same CDR3 protein become a single entry with the most common DNA and genes. Within this sample are about 200,000 distinct CDR3 sequences, with about 13% of them counted one time only. Clones ranked in the top ten supply 16% of the sample. The sample comprised blood, either unsorted or a sorted T cell fraction (not recorded which). These receptors were collected from a male donor with ankylosing spondylitis or in good health (not recorded which).

This clonotype was observed many times. The chain combines TRBV4-1 with TRBJ2-3, with D possibly being TRBD2 (5 bases). The CDR3 has 13 residues. From germline, CDR1 is MGHRA and CDR2 YSYEKL. The germline V and J ends were trimmed by 5 bases and 2 bases, with 8 bases remaining between them. CDR3 DNA sequence: TGCGCCAGCAGCAGCGGAACCACAGATACGCAGTATTTT. Its translation: CASSSGTTDTQYF.

This clonotype has a handful of counts. The V gene is TRBV4-2, the J gene TRBJ1-5; no definite D call. The CDR3 consists of 17 residues. Germline V gene sequence: CDR1 LGHNA, CDR2 YNFKEQ. V gave up 1 base and J gave up 6 bases, with 19 bases separating them. Written as DNA, the CDR3 is TGTGCCAGCAGCCAAGGCCCCCTGGGCTTAGAGGGTCAGCCCCAGCATTTT. Its translation: CASSQGPLGLEGQPQHF.

The chain combines TRBV4-1 with TRBJ2-3, with TRBD1 as a possible D gene (6 bases). The CDR3 consists of 15 residues. In germline, CDR1 is MGHRA, CDR2 YSYEKL. V lost 2 bases and J 4 bases, leaving 13 bases between the germline ends. The CDR3 DNA reads as TGCGCCAGCAGCCAACTGGGGGCTCGGGCAGATACGCAGTATTTT. This gives the protein CASSQLGARADTQYF.

J is TRBJ1-6 and V is TRBV20-1, with D uncertain. The CDR3 is 16 residues long. The V gene's germline CDR1 is DFQATT and CDR2 SNEGSKA (reference sequence). Trimming removed 0 bases at V and 0 bases at J, with 9 bases between. The DNA for the CDR3 is TGCAGTGCTAGAGAAGAGGAGAGCTCCTATAATTCACCCCTCCACTTT. Amino acid sequence: CSAREEESSYNSPLHF.

The chain couples TRBV5-4 to TRBJ2-1; 8 bases fit TRBD1. Germline loops: CDR1 SGHNT, CDR2 YYREEE (reference sequence). The CDR3 sequence is 13 residues long. V shed 5 bases and J 10 bases; nucleotides not matched to a gene: 8. DNA of the CDR3: TGTGCCAGCAGACTAGGACAGGGATGGGAGCAGTTCTTC. Protein: CASRLGQGWEQFF.

In its sample, this clonotype was seen many times. The rearrangement links TRBV29-1 to TRBJ2-1, with 10 positions matching TRBD2. V lost 2 bases and J lost 1; bases outside the gene matches: 2. This CDR3 has 15 residues. The germline gives CDR1 SQVTM, CDR2 ANQGSEA. CDR3 nucleotides: TGCAGCGTTGAAAGTAGCGGGGGGTCCTACAATGAGCAGTTCTTC. This encodes CSVESSGGSYNEQFF.

This chain joins TRBV25-1 and TRBJ2-1; 8 positions agree with TRBD2. The CDR3 is 14 amino acids. The V gene's germline CDR1 is MGHDK and CDR2 SYGVNS. V trimming: 8 bases; J trimming: 7 bases; junction bases outside the gene matches: 10. CDR3 DNA sequence: TGTGCCAGCGCGGTGGGGGCGGGGGGAAATGAGCAGTTCTTC. This sequence encodes CASAVGAGGNEQFF.

In this sample, this clonotype turned up many times. CDR3 region: CSVEGDRVTDTQYF. In DNA, the CDR3 is TGCAGCGTTGAGGGGGACAGGGTCACAGATACGCAGTATTTT. This rearrangement joins TRBV29-1 to TRBJ2-3; TRBD1 aligns across 9 bases. Germline-derived CDR1 and CDR2 are SQVTM and ANQGSEA. The CDR3 has 14 residues. The J segment lost 2 bases and the V segment lost 3 bases, leaving 3 bases of the junction unmatched.

This clonotype occurred many times. The chain joins TRBV10-3 to TRBJ1-2; TRBD1 agrees at 8 bases. Germline-derived CDR1 and CDR2 are ENHRY and SYGVKD. Trimming cost V 7 bases and J 6 bases; bases outside gene matches: 4. CDR3 length: 12 residues. CDR3 DNA sequence: TGTGCCATCACCGAGACAGGGGATGGCTACACCTTC. It translates to CAITETGDGYTF.

In regard to this clonotype: This CDR3 is missing its conserved last phenylalanine or tryptophan, likely due to a read error. The CDR3 here is CTISFSLSVHSGANVLTY. The DNA for the CDR3 is TGTACCATCAGTTTTTCTCTGTCTGTACACTCTGGGGCCAACGTCCTGACTTAC. J is TRBJ2-6 and V is TRBV10-3; D is ambiguous. The CDR3 loop spans 18 amino acids. Germline-derived CDR1 and CDR2 are ENHRY and SYGVKD.

This clonotype was counted only a few times. The chain uses TRBV5-6 and TRBJ2-7, with 8 bases identical to TRBD1. The CDR3 runs to 14 residues. The V and J ends lost 1 base and 3 bases, in that order; junction bases with no gene match: 3. Germline assignment: CDR1 SGHDT and CDR2 YYEEEE. The CDR3 sequence is CASSLTDRDYEQYF. DNA of the CDR3: TGTGCCAGCAGCTTGACGGACAGGGACTACGAGCAGTACTTC.

This chain joins TRBV10-3 and TRBJ1-1; D unclear. The germline V gene encodes CDR1 ENHRY and CDR2 SYGVKD. Trimming cost V 3 bases and J 3 bases, with 20 bases left between them. The CDR3 consists of 17 residues. DNA for the CDR3: TGTGCCATCAGTGAAGGTGAGCTCCAATTTTCGCACACTGAAGCTTTCTTT. Translation: CAISEGELQFSHTEAFF.

The V gene is TRBV7-6, the J gene TRBJ2-1, with D perhaps TRBD2 (6 bases). Germline V gene lookup returns CDR1 SGHVS and CDR2 FNYEAQ. This CDR3 is built from 15 residues. Trimming cost V 0 bases and J 8 bases, with 14 bases left between them. This chain's CDR3 is CASSLAEGRAHEQFF. CDR3 DNA sequence: TGTGCCAGCAGCTTAGCGGAGGGCAGGGCCCATGAGCAGTTCTTC.

This clonotype was seen ten or more times. The V gene is TRBV12-3 or TRBV12-4, the J gene TRBJ1-1, with D possibly being TRBD1 (6 bases). This CDR3 is 14 amino acids long. V was pared by 5 bases and J by 4 bases, with 14 bases between. The CDR3 loop is CASSQGGGGTEAFF. CDR3 bases: TGTGCCAGCAGTCAAGGAGGGGGAGGCACTGAAGCTTTCTTT.

The CDR3 DNA reads TGCAGCGTTACCTGGGAGGGCCCCTCTGGGGCCAACGTCCTGACTTTC. Amino acid sequence: CSVTWEGPSGANVLTF. The chain couples TRBV29-1 to TRBJ2-6; 7 bases are shared with TRBD2. CDR3 length: 16 amino acids. Losses at the gene ends were 5 bases for V and 0 bases for J; bases not matched to a gene: 7. CDR1 is SQVTM and CDR2 is ANQGSEA in the germline V gene.

This chain joins TRBV9 and TRBJ1-2; D gene uncertain. The length of the CDR3 is 16 residues. Germline loops: CDR1 SGDLS, CDR2 YYNGEE. Trimming removed 3 bases at V and 4 bases at J, with 19 bases between. The CDR3 DNA sequence: TGTGCCAGCAGCGGGTTGGACTCGTCGGCAGGCTATGGCTACACCTTC. This codes for CASSGLDSSAGYGYTF.

This sequence joins TRBV27 and TRBJ2-7; TRBD2 matches 8 bases. This CDR3 spans 16 amino acids. Looked up from germline, CDR1 is MNHEY and CDR2 is SMNVEV (reference sequence). J lost 5 bases, V lost 3 bases, and 12 bases had no gene match. The CDR3 bases are TGTGCCAGCAGTTTTCGTCCTAGCGGGTTAAGACACGAGCAGTACTTC. It specifies CASSFRPSGLRHEQYF.

This clonotype occurred a few times. The chain combines TRBV12-3 or TRBV12-4 with TRBJ1-2; 7 nucleotides agree with TRBD1. The V segment lost 8 bases and the J segment 4 bases; nucleotides outside the gene matches: 7. CDR3 length: 13 residues. The CDR3 here is CASAPGGSYGYTF. DNA of the CDR3: TGTGCCAGCGCCCCAGGGGGTTCCTATGGCTACACCTTC.

This clonotype was detected only a few times. The chain uses TRBV12-3 or TRBV12-4 and TRBJ1-4; tentative D call: TRBD1 (5 bases). Trimming removed 0 bases from V and 6 bases from J, with 20 bases in between. CDR3 length: 18 residues. In nucleotides, the CDR3 is TGTGCCAGCAGTTTAGCGCTACCACGAGGAGGGACCCATGAAAAACTGTTTTTT. This gives the protein CASSLALPRGGTHEKLFF.

This clonotype has just a few counts. This rearrangement joins TRBV4-1 to TRBJ1-5; D uncertain. CDR3 length equals 13 residues. Between the trimmed V and J ends, which lost 3 bases and 4 bases, there was a span of 7 bases. Germline V gene sequence: CDR1 MGHRA, CDR2 YSYEKL. CDR3 region: CASSQTQNQPQHF. The CDR3 coding sequence is TGCGCCAGCAGCCAGACCCAAAATCAGCCCCAGCATTTT.

A few counts support this clonotype. The chain employs TRBV29-1 and TRBJ2-3, with 9 bases aligning to TRBD2. This CDR3 has 16 amino acids. Germline values: CDR1 SQVTM, CDR2 ANQGSEA. With 1 base clipped from V and 4 bases from J, the junction kept 9 bases outside the gene matches. The DNA of the CDR3 is TGCAGCGTTGAAGCTCACTCGCGGGGGGGGCCAGATACGCAGTATTTT. Translation gives CSVEAHSRGGPDTQYF.